The next 11 T cell receptor beta chains were all read from a single sample in a study of T and B cells in COVID-19 patients. From blood, 250-500 ng of genomic DNA served as TRB template. BIOMED2 TRB-A/B primer pools were used in multiplex TRB PCR. TCRdb re-analysed the multiplex PCR reads in MiXCR, keeping a single row per CDR3 protein. The profile shows over 9,000 distinct CDR3 sequences, around a third of them singletons. Material for sequencing was blood. The origin of the receptors is a human donor who had recovered from COVID-19.

Relative to its sample, this clonotype is medium-sized. The gene calls are TRBV19 and TRBJ2-3, with no clear D. Germline CDR1 is LNHDA and CDR2 is SQIVND (reference sequence). The CDR3 totals 13 residues. Trimming took off 7 bases at V and 0 bases at J, with 8 bases between the two ends. CDR3 DNA sequence: TGTGCCAGTATGGCGCGGAGCACAGATACGCAGTATTTT. It is translated as CASMARSTDTQYF.

The DNA for the CDR3 is TGCGCCAGCAGCTTGGCCAGAAGGACAGGGGGAAACTATGGCTACACCTTC. Its translation is CASSLARRTGGNYGYTF. J is TRBJ1-2 and V is TRBV5-1; TRBD1 matches at 10 bases. The CDR3 consists of 17 residues. V shed 0 bases, J shed 2 bases, and the junction held 7 bases outside the gene matches. The V gene's germline CDR1 is SGHRS and CDR2 YFSETQ. The variable domain in full, completed from reference TRBV5-1 and TRBJ1-2, reads KAGVTQTPRYLIKTRGQQVTLSCSPISGHRSVSWYQQTPGQGLQFLFEYFSETQRNKGNFPGRFSGRQFSNSRSEMNVSTLELGDSALYLCASSLARRTGGNYGYTFGSGTRLTVV.

V usage is TRBV7-2 and J usage is TRBJ2-1, with 9 nucleotides matching TRBD1. In germline, CDR1 is SGHTA, CDR2 FQGNSA. This CDR3 is built from 15 residues. With V trimmed by 2 bases and J by 4 bases, 3 bases remained unmatched. This CDR3 is CASSLLGQGYNEQFF. The CDR3 nucleotides are TGTGCCAGCAGCTTACTGGGACAGGGATACAATGAGCAGTTCTTC.

Relative to its sample, this clonotype is medium-sized (0.01 to 0.1%). V and J are TRBV19 and TRBJ1-3, with 9 bases identical to TRBD1. The V segment lost 9 bases and the J segment 9 bases; nucleotides outside the gene matches: 6. CDR1 and CDR2 from the germline V gene are LNHDA and SQIVND (reference sequence). CDR3 length: 12 amino acids. CDR3 DNA: TGTGCCAGCAGACAGGGGGACGGCACCATATATTTT. It translates to CASRQGDGTIYF.

This clonotype has just a few counts. V and J are TRBV12-3 or TRBV12-4 and TRBJ2-1; 9 bases map to TRBD1. V was pared by 3 bases and J by 1 base, with 4 bases of the junction left unmatched. This CDR3 contains 16 residues. CDR3 in DNA: TGTGCCAGCAGTTTCGGGACAGGGAGGTCCTACAATGAGCAGTTCTTC. Protein: CASSFGTGRSYNEQFF.

This clonotype appeared a few times. The chain uses TRBV12-3 or TRBV12-4 and TRBJ2-3, with 11 bases that match TRBD2. CDR3 length: 16 amino acids. V trimming: 7 bases; J trimming: 8 bases; junction bases outside the gene matches: 14. The CDR3 spells CASTLGLAGSRSTQYF. The CDR3 DNA sequence: TGTGCCAGCACCCTCGGACTAGCGGGTTCACGAAGTACGCAGTATTTT.

This clonotype has only one observation. The gene calls are TRBV28 and TRBJ2-1; D not certain. CDR3 size: 16 residues. Trimming pared 2 bases from V and 0 bases from J, leaving 11 bases between. Germline-derived CDR1 and CDR2 are MDHEN and SYDVKM. The CDR3 DNA follows: TGTGCCAGCAGTTTAAATAGGATAGGCTCCTACAATGAGCAGTTCTTC. Translation: CASSLNRIGSYNEQFF. Together with reference TRBV28 and TRBJ2-1, the CDR3 gives the full variable domain: DVKVTQSSRYLVKRTGEKVFLECVQDMDHENMFWYRQDPGLGLRLIYFSYDVKMKEKGDIPEGYSVSREKKERFSLILESASTNQTSMYLCASSLNRIGSYNEQFFGPGTRLTVL.

V and J are TRBV10-3 and TRBJ1-6; D not resolved. The CDR3 contains 15 residues. V was shortened by 2 bases and J by 9 bases, with 14 bases between the two germline ends. Germline loops: CDR1 ENHRY, CDR2 SYGVKD. The CDR3 region has the DNA TGTGCCATCAGTGAGACCCCCAAAGGCTCTTCACCCCTCCACTTT. It yields the protein CAISETPKGSSPLHF.

This chain uses TRBV7-6 with TRBJ1-2; D unresolved. Trimming took off 3 bases at V and 7 bases at J, with 18 bases between the two ends. The CDR3 totals 15 residues. Looked up from germline, CDR1 is SGHVS and CDR2 is FNYEAQ. The CDR3 DNA reads TGTGCCAGCAGCTTCACAGCCGACACCTCGGGTGGCTACACCTTC. As protein: CASSFTADTSGGYTF.

This clonotype is categorized as medium-sized (0.01 to 0.1%). The rearrangement uses TRBV6-5 and TRBJ2-3; 8 bases are a match to TRBD2. The germline V gene has CDR1 MNHEY and CDR2 SVGAGI. With 6 bases clipped from V and 0 bases from J, the junction kept 2 bases outside the gene matches. There are 14 residues in the CDR3. As DNA, the CDR3 is TGTGCCAGCAGCCGGGGGGGCAGCACAGATACGCAGTATTTT. The encoded protein is CASSRGGSTDTQYF.

This clonotype rates as medium-sized. The chain has TRBV6-5 and TRBJ2-3; TRBD2 matches 14 bases. Germline CDR1 MNHEY, CDR2 SVGAGI. The length of the CDR3 is 18 residues. V lost 2 bases and J lost 3; bases outside the gene matches: 7. The chain's CDR3 is CASSYLKGLAGETDTQYF. CDR3 sequence (DNA): TGTGCCAGCAGTTACCTCAAGGGACTAGCGGGAGAGACAGATACGCAGTATTTT.